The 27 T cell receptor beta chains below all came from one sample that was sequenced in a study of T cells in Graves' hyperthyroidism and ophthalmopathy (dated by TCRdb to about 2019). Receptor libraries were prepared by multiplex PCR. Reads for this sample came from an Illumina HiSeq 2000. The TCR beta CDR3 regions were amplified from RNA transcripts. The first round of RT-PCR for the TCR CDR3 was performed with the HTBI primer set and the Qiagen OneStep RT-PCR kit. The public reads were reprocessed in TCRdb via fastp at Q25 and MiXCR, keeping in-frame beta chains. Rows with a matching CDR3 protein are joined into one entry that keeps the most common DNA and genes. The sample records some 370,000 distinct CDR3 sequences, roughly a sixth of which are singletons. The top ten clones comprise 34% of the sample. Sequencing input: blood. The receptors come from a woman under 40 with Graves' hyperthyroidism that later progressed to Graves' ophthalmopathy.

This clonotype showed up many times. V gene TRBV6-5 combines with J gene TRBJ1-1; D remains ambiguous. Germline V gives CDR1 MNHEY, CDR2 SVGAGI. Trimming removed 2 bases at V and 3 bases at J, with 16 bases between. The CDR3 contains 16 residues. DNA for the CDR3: TGTGCCAGCAGTTACCTCAGGCCTTCAACGGACACTGAAGCTTTCTTT. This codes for CASSYLRPSTDTEAFF.

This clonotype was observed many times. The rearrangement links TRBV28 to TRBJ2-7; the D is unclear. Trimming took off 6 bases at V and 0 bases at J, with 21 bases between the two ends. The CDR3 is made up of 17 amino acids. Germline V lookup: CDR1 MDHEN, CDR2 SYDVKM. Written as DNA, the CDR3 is TGTGCCAGCAGCCCCGATATTAGACTGGCTAACTCCTACGAGCAGTACTTC. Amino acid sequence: CASSPDIRLANSYEQYF.

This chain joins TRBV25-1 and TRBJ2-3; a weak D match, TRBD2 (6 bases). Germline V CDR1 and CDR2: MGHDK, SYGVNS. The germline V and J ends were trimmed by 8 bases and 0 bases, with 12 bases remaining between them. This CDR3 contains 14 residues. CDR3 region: CASQGGPSTDTQYF. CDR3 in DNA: TGTGCCAGCCAGGGAGGTCCAAGCACAGATACGCAGTATTTT.

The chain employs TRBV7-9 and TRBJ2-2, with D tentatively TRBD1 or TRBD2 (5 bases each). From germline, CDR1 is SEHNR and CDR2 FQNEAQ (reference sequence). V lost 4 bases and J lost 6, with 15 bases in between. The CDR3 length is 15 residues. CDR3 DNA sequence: TGTGCCAGCAGCTCGGGACCCGGCACGGCCGGGGAGCTGTTTTTT. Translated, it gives CASSSGPGTAGELFF.

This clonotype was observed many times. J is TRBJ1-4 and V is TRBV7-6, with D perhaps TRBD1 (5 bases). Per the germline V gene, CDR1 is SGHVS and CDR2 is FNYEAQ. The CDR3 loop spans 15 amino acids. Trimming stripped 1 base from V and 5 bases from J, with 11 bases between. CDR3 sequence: CASSLDPTENEKLFF. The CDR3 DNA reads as TGTGCCAGCAGCTTAGATCCGACAGAAAATGAAAAACTGTTTTTT.

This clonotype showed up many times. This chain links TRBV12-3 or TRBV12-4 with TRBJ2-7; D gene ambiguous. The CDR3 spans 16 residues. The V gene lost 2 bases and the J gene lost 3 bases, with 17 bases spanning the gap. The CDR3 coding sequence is TGTGCCAGCAGTTTATTCATTAGCTCGGGCCTCTACGAGCAGTACTTC. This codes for CASSLFISSGLYEQYF.

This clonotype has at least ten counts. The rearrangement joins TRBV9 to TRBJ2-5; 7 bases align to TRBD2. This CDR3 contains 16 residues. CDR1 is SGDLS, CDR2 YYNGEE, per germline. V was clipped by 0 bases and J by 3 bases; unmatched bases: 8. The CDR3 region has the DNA TGTGCCAGCAGCGTAGAAAGCGGGAAAACGGAAGAGACCCAGTACTTC. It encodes CASSVESGKTEETQYF.

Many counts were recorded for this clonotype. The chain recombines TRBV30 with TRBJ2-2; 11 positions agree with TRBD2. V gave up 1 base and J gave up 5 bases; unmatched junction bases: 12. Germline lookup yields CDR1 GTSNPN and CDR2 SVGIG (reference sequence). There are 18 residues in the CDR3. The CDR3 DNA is TGTGCCTGGAGTGGATCGGTAGCGGGAGGGCCGAGAACCGGGGAGCTGTTTTTT. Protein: CAWSGSVAGGPRTGELFF.

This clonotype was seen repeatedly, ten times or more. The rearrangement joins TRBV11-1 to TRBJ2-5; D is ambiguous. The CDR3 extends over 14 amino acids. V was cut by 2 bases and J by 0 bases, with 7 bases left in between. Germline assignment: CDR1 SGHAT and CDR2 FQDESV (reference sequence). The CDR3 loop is CASSLKLNQETQYF. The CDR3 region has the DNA TGTGCCAGCAGCTTAAAACTCAACCAAGAGACCCAGTACTTC. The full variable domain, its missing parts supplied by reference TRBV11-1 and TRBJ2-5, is EAEVAQSPRYKITEKSQAVAFWCDPISGHATLYWYRQILGQGPELLVQFQDESVVDDSQLPKDRFSAERLKGVDSTLKIQPAELGDSAMYLCASSLKLNQETQYFGPGTRLLVL.

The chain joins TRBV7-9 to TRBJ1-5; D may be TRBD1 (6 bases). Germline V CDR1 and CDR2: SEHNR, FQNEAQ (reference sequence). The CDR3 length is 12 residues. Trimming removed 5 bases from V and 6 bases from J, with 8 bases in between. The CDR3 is CASSPDSQPQHF. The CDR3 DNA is TGTGCCAGCAGCCCGGACAGTCAGCCCCAGCATTTT.

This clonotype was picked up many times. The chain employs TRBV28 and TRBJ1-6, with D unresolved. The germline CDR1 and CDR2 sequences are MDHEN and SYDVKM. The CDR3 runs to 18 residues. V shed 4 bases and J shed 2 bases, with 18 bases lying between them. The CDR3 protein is CASSSTLQGSAYNSPLHF. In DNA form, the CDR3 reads TGTGCCAGCAGTTCGACATTACAAGGATCGGCCTATAATTCACCCCTCCACTTT. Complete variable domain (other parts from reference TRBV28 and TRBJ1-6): DVKVTQSSRYLVKRTGEKVFLECVQDMDHENMFWYRQDPGLGLRLIYFSYDVKMKEKGDIPEGYSVSREKKERFSLILESASTNQTSMYLCASSSTLQGSAYNSPLHFGNGTRLTVT.

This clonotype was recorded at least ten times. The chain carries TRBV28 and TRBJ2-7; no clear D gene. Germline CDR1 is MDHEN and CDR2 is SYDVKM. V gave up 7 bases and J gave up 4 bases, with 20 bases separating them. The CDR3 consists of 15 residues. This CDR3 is CASTSLRNSYYEQYF. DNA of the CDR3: TGTGCCAGCACCTCGTTGCGGAATTCTTATTACGAGCAGTACTTC.

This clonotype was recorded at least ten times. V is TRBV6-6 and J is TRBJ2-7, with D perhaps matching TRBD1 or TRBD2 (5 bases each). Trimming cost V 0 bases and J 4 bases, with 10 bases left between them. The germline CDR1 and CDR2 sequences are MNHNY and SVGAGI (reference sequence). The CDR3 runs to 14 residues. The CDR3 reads CASSYSEGEYEQYF. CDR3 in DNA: TGTGCCAGCAGTTACTCGGAAGGGGAGTACGAGCAGTACTTC.

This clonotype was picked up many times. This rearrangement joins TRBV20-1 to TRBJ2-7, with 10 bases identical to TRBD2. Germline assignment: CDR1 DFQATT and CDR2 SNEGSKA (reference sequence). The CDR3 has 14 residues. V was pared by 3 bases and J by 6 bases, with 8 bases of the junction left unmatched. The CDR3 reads CSASNLAGVGEQYF. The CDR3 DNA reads TGCAGTGCTAGTAATCTAGCGGGAGTCGGCGAGCAGTACTTC.

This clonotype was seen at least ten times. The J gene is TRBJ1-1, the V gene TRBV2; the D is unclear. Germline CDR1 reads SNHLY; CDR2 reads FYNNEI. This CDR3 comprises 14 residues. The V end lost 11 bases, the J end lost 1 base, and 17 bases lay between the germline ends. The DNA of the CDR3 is TGTGCCGGTTCACCAAGGAGAGGGAACACTGAAGCTTTCTTT. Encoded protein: CAGSPRRGNTEAFF.

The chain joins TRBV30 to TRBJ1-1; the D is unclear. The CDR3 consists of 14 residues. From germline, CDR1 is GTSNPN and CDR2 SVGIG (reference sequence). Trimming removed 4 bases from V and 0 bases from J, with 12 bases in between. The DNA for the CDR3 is TGTGCCTGGACCCTCGGACGGTTGAACACTGAAGCTTTCTTT. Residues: CAWTLGRLNTEAFF.

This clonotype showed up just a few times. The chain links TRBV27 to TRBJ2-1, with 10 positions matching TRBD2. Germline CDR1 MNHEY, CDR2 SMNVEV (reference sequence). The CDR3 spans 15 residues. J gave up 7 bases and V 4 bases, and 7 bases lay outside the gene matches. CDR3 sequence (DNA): TGTGCCAGCAGTTCAGGAACTAGCGGGAAGAATGAGCAGTTCTTC. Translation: CASSSGTSGKNEQFF.

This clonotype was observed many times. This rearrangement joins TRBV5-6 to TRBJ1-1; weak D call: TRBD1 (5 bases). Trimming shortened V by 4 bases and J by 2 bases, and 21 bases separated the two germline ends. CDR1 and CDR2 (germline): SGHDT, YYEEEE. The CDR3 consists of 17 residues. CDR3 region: CASSDQDMGPSNTEAFF. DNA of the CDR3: TGTGCCAGCAGCGACCAGGACATGGGACCCTCCAACACTGAAGCTTTCTTT.

The CDR3 reads CASSGRTGGDGGELFF. The DNA of the CDR3 is TGTGCCAGCAGTGGCCGGACAGGGGGCGACGGCGGGGAGCTGTTTTTT. V and J are TRBV25-1 and TRBJ2-2, with TRBD1 matching over 11 bases. Germline V gene data show CDR1 as MGHDK and CDR2 as SYGVNS. Unmatched junction bases numbered 8, after V lost 4 bases and J lost 7 bases. CDR3 length: 16 amino acids.

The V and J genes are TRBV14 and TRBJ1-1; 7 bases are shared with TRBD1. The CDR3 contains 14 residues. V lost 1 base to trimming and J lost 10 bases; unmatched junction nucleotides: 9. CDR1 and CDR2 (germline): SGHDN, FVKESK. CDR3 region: CASSQVTGQTGAFF. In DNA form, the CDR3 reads TGTGCCAGCAGCCAAGTGACAGGGCAAACGGGAGCTTTCTTT.

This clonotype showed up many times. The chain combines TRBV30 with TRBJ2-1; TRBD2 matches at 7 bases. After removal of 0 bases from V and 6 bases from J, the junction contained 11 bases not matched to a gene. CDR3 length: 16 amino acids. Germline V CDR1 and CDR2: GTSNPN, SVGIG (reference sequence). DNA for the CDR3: TGTGCCTGGAGTGTAGGCTGGCGGGAGAATTTCAATGAGCAGTTCTTC. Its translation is CAWSVGWRENFNEQFF.

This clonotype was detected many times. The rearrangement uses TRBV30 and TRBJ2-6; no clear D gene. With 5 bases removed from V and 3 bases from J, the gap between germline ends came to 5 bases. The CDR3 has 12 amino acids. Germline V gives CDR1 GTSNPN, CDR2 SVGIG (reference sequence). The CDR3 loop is CAWRHGANVLTF. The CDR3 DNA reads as TGTGCCTGGCGTCATGGGGCCAACGTCCTGACTTTC.

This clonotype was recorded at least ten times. CDR3 region: CASSPQASPGNTEAFF. Here the CDR3 DNA reads TGCGCCAGCAGCCCACAGGCCAGCCCTGGTAACACTGAAGCTTTCTTT. The chain has TRBV10-1 and TRBJ1-1, with D perhaps matching TRBD1 (5 bases). The CDR3 is 16 residues long. Germline assignment: CDR1 WNHNN and CDR2 SYGVQD (reference sequence). The germline V and J ends were trimmed by 6 bases and 2 bases, with 19 bases remaining between them.

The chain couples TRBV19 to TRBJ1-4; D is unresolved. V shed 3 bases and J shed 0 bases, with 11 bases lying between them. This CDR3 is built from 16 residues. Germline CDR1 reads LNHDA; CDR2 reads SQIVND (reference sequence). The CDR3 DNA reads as TGTGCCAGTAGTATCCTCCATCTCGCAACTAATGAAAAACTGTTTTTT. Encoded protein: CASSILHLATNEKLFF.

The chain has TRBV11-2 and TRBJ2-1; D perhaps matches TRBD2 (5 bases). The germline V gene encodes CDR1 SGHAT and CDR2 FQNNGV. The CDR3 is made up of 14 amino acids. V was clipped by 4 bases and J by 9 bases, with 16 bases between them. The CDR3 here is CASSSPSVRVEQFF. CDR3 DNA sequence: TGTGCCAGCAGCTCCCCCTCTGTGAGGGTTGAGCAGTTCTTC.

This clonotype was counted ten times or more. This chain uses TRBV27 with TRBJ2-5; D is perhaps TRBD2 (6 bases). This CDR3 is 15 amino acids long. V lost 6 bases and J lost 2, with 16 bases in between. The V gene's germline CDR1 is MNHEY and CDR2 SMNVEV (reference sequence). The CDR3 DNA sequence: TGTGCCAGCAGGTGGGCTGGAGGGCATCAAGAGACCCAGTACTTC. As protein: CASRWAGGHQETQYF.

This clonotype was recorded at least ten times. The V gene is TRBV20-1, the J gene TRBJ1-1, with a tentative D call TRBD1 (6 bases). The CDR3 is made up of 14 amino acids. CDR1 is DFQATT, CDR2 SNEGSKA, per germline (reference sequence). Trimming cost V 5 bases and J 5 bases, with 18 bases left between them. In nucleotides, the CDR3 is TGCAGTGCTGGGGTGGGAGGGGGAGGAACTGAAGCTTTCTTT. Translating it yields CSAGVGGGGTEAFF.